This T cell receptor beta chain was recovered during a study of CD8+ T cells in alopecia areata. Overall study findings and caveats: Affected lesional scalp, above all in alopecia totalis/universalis, was more clonal than normal scalp. Researchers reported that TCR sharing among patients proved less clear than in mice, possibly HLA-linked. In scalp samples, resident alphabeta T cells of normal skin are also sequenced.

This CDR3 has 18 amino acids. CDR1 and CDR2 from the germline V gene are SGDLS and YYNGEE. V lost 1 base, J lost 2 bases, and 7 bases stayed unmatched. This clone was found a few times. Its specificity is not known. The sequencing template was cDNA reverse transcribed from extracted RNA. Generated by immunoSEQ multiplex PCR, the TCRdb table keeps only in-frame clones and is missing some. Found here are 120,000 to 150,000 clones, approximately 56% of them singletons; the top ten hold 36%. T lymphocytes (CD4+ and CD8+) were sorted from PBMCs. The sample was CD8+ T cells sorted from blood. The receptor's source is a human donor in good health. The chain combines TRBV9 with TRBJ2-2, with 11 bases matching TRBD2. Here the CDR3 DNA reads TGTGCCAGCAGCGTATGGGGTAGCGGGAGGGATAACACCGGGGAGCTGTTTTTT. As protein: CASSVWGSGRDNTGELFF. Supplemented by reference TRBV9 and TRBJ2-2, the full variable domain reads DSGVTQTPKHLITATGQRVTLRCSPRSGDLSVYWYQQSLDQGLQFLIQYYNGEERAKGNILERFSAQQFPDLHSELNLSSLELGDSALYFCASSVWGSGRDNTGELFFGEGSRLTVL.